A single TCR beta chain is shown here with its context. Its antigen is not identified. TCRdb processed the RT-PCR reads anew with MiXCR; each CDR3 protein has one entry. The sample has about 540,000 distinct CDR3 sequences; approximately 20% are singletons. The record originates from a study of response to subunit inactivated influenza vaccine. Findings and caveats of the study: Researchers suggested that each seasonal influenza vaccination recruits few new T cells.

CDR1 is MNHEY, CDR2 SVGAGI, per germline. The CDR3 totals 14 residues. The J segment lost 1 base and the V segment lost 0 bases, leaving 0 bases of the junction unmatched. Another study also made use of these data, one on T cells expressing NK-cell markers. This second study says: Researchers built TCR beta cDNA using 5'RACE template switching with UMIs.

The starting material was CD4+ T cells sorted from PBMCs, obtained about 12 days after vaccination. The sequence was obtained from a man between 45 and 60 years old who received an inactivated influenza vaccine. The chain employs TRBV6-5 and TRBJ2-7; 7 bases fit TRBD1. CDR3 loop: CASSYSDRSYEQYF. The CDR3 region has the DNA TGTGCCAGCAGTTACTCGGACAGGTCCTACGAGCAGTACTTC.